These 13 T cell receptor beta chains originate from one sample sequenced in a study of T cells in Graves' hyperthyroidism and ophthalmopathy. From RNA transcripts, TCR beta CDR3 regions were amplified. The HTBI primer set served for first-round RT-PCR of the TCR CDR3. From the multiplex PCR reads, TCRdb called clonotypes with MiXCR, one entry per CDR3 protein. The table shows 600,000 or so distinct CDR3 sequences, with 13% to 15% occurring only once. What was sequenced was blood. The receptors stem from a woman between 50 and 59 years old with Graves' ophthalmopathy.

This rearrangement joins TRBV29-1 to TRBJ1-2; D is perhaps TRBD1 (6 bases). There are 15 residues in the CDR3. The V gene lost 6 bases and the J gene lost 0 bases, with 17 bases spanning the gap. Germline lookup yields CDR1 SQVTM and CDR2 ANQGSEA. CDR3 protein: CSVVPGQAANYGYTF. The CDR3 coding sequence is TGCAGCGTAGTTCCGGGACAAGCCGCTAACTATGGCTACACCTTC.

This clonotype was detected many times. The chain couples TRBV28 to TRBJ2-7; 9 bases are a match to TRBD1. This CDR3 has 16 amino acids. Trimming cost V 5 bases and J 4 bases; bases outside gene matches: 12. Germline V gene sequence: CDR1 MDHEN, CDR2 SYDVKM. Here the CDR3 DNA reads TGTGCCAGCAGTCTCACCCCCGGGACAGGGATGTACGAGCAGTACTTC. Protein product: CASSLTPGTGMYEQYF.

At least ten counts were recorded for this clonotype. The V and J genes are TRBV12-3 or TRBV12-4 and TRBJ1-1; D perhaps matches TRBD1 (5 bases). V dropped 5 bases and J dropped 5 bases, with 18 bases sitting between them. CDR3 length equals 15 residues. CDR3 bases: TGTGCCAGCAGTCCCGGGGGGGATTTAGGGACTGAAGCTTTCTTT. This encodes CASSPGGDLGTEAFF.

This clonotype showed up just a few times. The V call is TRBV7-8, the J call TRBJ2-3; D may be TRBD2 (6 bases). From germline, CDR1 is SGHVS and CDR2 FQNEAQ. The CDR3 spans 16 residues. Trimming took 5 bases from V and 0 from J, leaving 15 bases between them. CDR3 bases: TGTGCCAGCAGCCCCCGTAGCGGCCCTAGCACAGATACGCAGTATTTT. It translates to CASSPRSGPSTDTQYF.

This clonotype was seen repeatedly, ten times or more. The chain couples TRBV20-1 to TRBJ1-3; 7 nucleotides agree with TRBD1. The CDR3 covers 17 residues. V lost 2 bases and J lost 4; bases outside the gene matches: 14. Germline-derived CDR1 and CDR2 are DFQATT and SNEGSKA (reference sequence). The CDR3 region has the DNA TGCAGTGCTAGATCTCTCAAACGACAGGGAGACGGAAACACCATATATTTT. Its protein product is CSARSLKRQGDGNTIYF.

This clonotype was detected many times. The V call is TRBV28, the J call TRBJ1-1; D perhaps matches TRBD1 (6 bases). The V end lost 2 bases, the J end lost 0 bases, and 13 bases lay between the germline ends. CDR1 and CDR2 from the germline V gene are MDHEN and SYDVKM. The CDR3 loop spans 16 amino acids. As DNA, the CDR3 is TGTGCCAGCAGTTTAGCAGGGAGGGGGGTGAACACTGAAGCTTTCTTT. Translating it yields CASSLAGRGVNTEAFF. Full variable domain (missing parts from reference TRBV28 and TRBJ1-1): DVKVTQSSRYLVKRTGEKVFLECVQDMDHENMFWYRQDPGLGLRLIYFSYDVKMKEKGDIPEGYSVSREKKERFSLILESASTNQTSMYLCASSLAGRGVNTEAFFGQGTRLTVV.

There are many counts of this clonotype. The V call is TRBV7-9, the J call TRBJ2-1; D may be TRBD1 or TRBD2 (5 bases each). Germline V gives CDR1 SEHNR, CDR2 FQNEAQ (reference sequence). V dropped 4 bases and J dropped 7 bases, with 17 bases sitting between them. The CDR3 sequence is 15 residues long. CDR3 DNA: TGTGCCAGCAGCTCCACTAGGGGTTGGGGGAATGAGCAGTTCTTC. Its translation: CASSSTRGWGNEQFF.

This clonotype was found many times. The chain uses TRBV18 and TRBJ1-5, with 9 bases identical to TRBD1. CDR3 length: 13 residues. Per the germline V gene, CDR1 is KGHSH and CDR2 is LQKENI. The trim removed 6 bases at V and 7 bases at J, leaving 4 bases unmatched. The CDR3 sequence: CASSGTGTQPQHF. In nucleotides, the CDR3 is TGTGCCAGCTCTGGGACAGGGACACAGCCCCAGCATTTT. The variable domain in full, completed from reference TRBV18 and TRBJ1-5, reads NAGVMQNPRHLVRRRGQEARLRCSPMKGHSHVYWYRQLPEEGLKFMVYLQKENIIDESGMPKERFSAEFPKEGPSILRIQQVVRGDSAAYFCASSGTGTQPQHFGDGTRLSIL.

Details on this clonotype: This may come from a read error, since a much larger clone is one base off. This rearrangement joins TRBV7-2 to TRBJ1-1; no firm D call. Germline loops: CDR1 SGHTA, CDR2 FQGNSA. The CDR3 runs to 10 residues. Trimming shortened V by 5 bases and J by 8 bases, and 6 bases separated the two germline ends. For the CDR3, the DNA is TGTGCCAGCAGCCCTACGGAAGCTTTCTTT. Encoded protein: CASSPTEAFF.

This clonotype has ten or more counts. This chain links TRBV11-2 with TRBJ2-4, with 8 bases that match TRBD1. The CDR3 spans 16 residues. V was pared by 4 bases and J by 4 bases, with 9 bases of the junction left unmatched. The germline V gene has CDR1 SGHAT and CDR2 FQNNGV. CDR3 sequence reads: CASSSLLGQGKNIQYF. The CDR3 nucleotides read TGTGCCAGCAGCTCCCTGCTCGGACAGGGAAAAAACATTCAGTACTTC.

Only a few counts were recorded for this clonotype. The chain combines TRBV20-1 with TRBJ2-3, with 7 bases aligning to TRBD2. J lost 1 base, V lost 4 bases, and 8 bases had no gene match. The CDR3 loop spans 15 amino acids. The V gene's germline CDR1 is DFQATT and CDR2 SNEGSKA (reference sequence). The CDR3 sequence: CSAILIAGRTDTQYF. CDR3 bases: TGCAGTGCTATACTTATAGCGGGTCGCACAGATACGCAGTATTTT.

This clonotype showed up many times. The rearrangement joins TRBV5-1 to TRBJ2-7; 9 bases match TRBD1. The V and J ends lost 4 bases and 4 bases, in that order; junction bases with no gene match: 9. The CDR3 has 15 residues. Germline values: CDR1 SGHRS, CDR2 YFSETQ. The CDR3 nucleotides read TGCGCCAGCAGCGACCCGGGACAGGGTATTTACGAGCAGTACTTC. Translation: CASSDPGQGIYEQYF.

This rearrangement joins TRBV5-1 to TRBJ2-1, with 10 bases identical to TRBD2. Germline trimming cut 5 bases from V and 3 bases from J; bases unmatched to any gene: 5. CDR1 and CDR2 from the germline V gene are SGHRS and YFSETQ. The CDR3 spans 15 residues. CDR3 loop: CASRLGLADYNEQFF. The CDR3 DNA reads TGCGCCAGCAGACTAGGACTAGCGGACTACAATGAGCAGTTCTTC. The complete variable domain, with remaining parts taken from reference TRBV5-1 and TRBJ2-1, reads KAGVTQTPRYLIKTRGQQVTLSCSPISGHRSVSWYQQTPGQGLQFLFEYFSETQRNKGNFPGRFSGRQFSNSRSEMNVSTLELGDSALYLCASRLGLADYNEQFFGPGTRLTVL.